This T cell receptor (beta chain) comes out of a study of blood T cells in healthy people across ages. Study-level results: The recorded TCR beta diversity per million T cells decreased in a roughly linear manner with age. Naive and antigen-experienced cells were not separated, limiting conclusive comparison.

Through a sample-barcoded 5' primer and a J-beta primer mix, a second PCR was run for about 6 to 11 cycles. Each sample provided no less than 3 million CDR3-containing paired-end reads. TCRdb analysed the 5' RACE reads with MiXCR anew, one entry per CDR3 protein. The sample includes about 760,000 distinct CDR3 sequences, roughly 25% seen only once; the top ten take around 9.2%. This clonotype came up once. What it recognizes is unknown. CDR1 and CDR2 from the germline V gene are MDHEN and SYDVKM. This CDR3 spans 15 amino acids. After removal of 5 bases from V and 1 base from J, the junction contained 6 bases not matched to a gene. This sample also appeared in a second study, on T cells of mothers and their children. From that second work: Microchimeric T cell clones that persisted were not detected.

This rearrangement joins TRBV28 to TRBJ2-3, with 7 nucleotides matching TRBD2. The origin of this receptor is a boy between 5 and 17 years old in good health. Sequencing was carried out using blood. The CDR3 protein is CASSRTRVGTDTQYF. In DNA, the CDR3 is TGTGCCAGCAGTAGGACTAGGGTCGGCACAGATACGCAGTATTTT.